The clone carrying this T cell receptor (beta chain) occurred a few times. This record comes from a study of shared clonotypes between healthy human individuals. Measured with immunoSEQ multiplex PCR; TCRdb has only the in-frame clones, and not every one. The sample holds about 480,000 clones, 60% to 85% seen once. CDR1 and CDR2 (germline): MDHEN, SYDVKM. Trimming shortened V by 5 bases and J by 0 bases, and 14 bases separated the two germline ends. CDR3 length: 15 residues. This chain links TRBV28 with TRBJ2-7; the D call may be TRBD1 or TRBD2 (6 bases each). Sequenced: PBMCs. The sequence derives from a woman in her thirties or forties in good health. Some clones in this sample may be carry-over from other donors' samples. The CDR3 bases are TGTGCCAGCAGTCCAGGGGACTCCTCCTCCTACGAGCAGTACTTC. Its translation is CASSPGDSSSYEQYF.